This T cell receptor beta chain is from a study of tumor-infiltrating lymphocytes in localized non-small cell lung cancer (dated by TCRdb to 2020 to 2023). Concerning the study at large: Several histologies were represented in the cohort, which also included both smokers and never-smokers as well as patients whose samples were collected after neoadjuvant chemotherapy. From each patient came resected tumor tissue plus uninvolved lung tissue from that same patient, and the uninvolved lung tissue was described as non-adjacent to the tumor. TCR sequencing was one of several integrated assays, alongside flow cytometry, multiplex immunofluorescence, RNA-seq, exome sequencing and proteomics, applied to the same patients. In total, the ICON cohort consisted of approximately 140 surgical patients with localized non-small cell lung cancer who had their tumors resected. A total of roughly 51 patients were part of the paired comparison of immunoSEQ T-cell fraction between tumor and uninvolved lung.

Enrollment in ICON was initiated in 2016, and the last patient was enrolled in 2018. A subcohort of approximately 80 patients provided fresh tumor and matched uninvolved tissue for in-depth immune analyses, with TCR sequencing among those analyses. DNA for TCR sequencing was isolated from bulk tissue, and no cell sorting was done. This clone was observed once. This receptor's antigen is unknown. An end of the junction does not agree with germline; a read error may underlie this. CDR3 length: 19 amino acids, cysteine to phenylalanine. This entry keeps only the CDR3 DNA: 57 bases, framed from base 1. Taken from the germline V gene, the CDR1 and CDR2 loops are MNHNS and SASEGT. What the study reported, not specific to this receptor: TCRbeta sequencing supported higher T cell infiltration in tumors than in uninvolved lung tissue, consistent with immunofluorescence CD3 counts. Because different assays used different pieces of the same tissue, intratumor heterogeneity could not be separated from technical variation. Assay coverage differed among patients according to how much tissue was available, so only a subset of the cohort had TCR sequencing. The TCR-derived T-cell fraction showed no difference between the flow cytometry-defined immunotypes IM1 (good prognosis) and IM2 (poor prognosis).

The T-cell fraction in tumor and uninvolved lung tissue was provided by TCR sequencing with the immunoSEQ assay. As for how the authors treated the data: In the survival analysis, patients were divided into a high T-cell fraction group (upper tertile) and a low T-cell fraction group (lower two tertiles), and the two groups were compared using a log-rank test. Paired tumor versus uninvolved lung differences in T-cell fraction were tested with a signed-rank test. What TCRdb holds here is the immuneACCESS table cut down to in-frame rearrangements. Part of the clones is not present; checked against another copy, under half of the missing clones reflect an unresolved V gene, and the others are unexplained. The DNA was the basis for D and trimming; V, J and clone size are from that table. Recorded for this sample are some 13,000 clones; roughly 72% of them occurred a single time. The top ten clonotypes cover approximately 15% of the sample.

The sequence links TRBV6-1 to TRBJ2-7, with TRBD1 perhaps the D gene, on 6 matching bases. The source of this sequence is a human donor with non-small cell lung cancer. Sequencing used uninvolved lung tissue not adjacent to the tumor. The encoded CDR3 is CASSEDRWSAKGWAYEQYF. Read as DNA, the sequence is TGTGCCAGCAGCGAAGACAGGTGGAGTGCTAAAGGGTGGGCATACGAGCAGTACTTC.